One and the same sample provided the 24 T cell receptor beta chains below, sequenced in a study of PD-L1 blockade in urothelial cancer. This table comes from immunoSEQ multiplex PCR, and its TCRdb copy is limited to in-frame clones, with some not included. The data show some 50,000 clones, with around 88% seen just once and approximately 14% held by the top ten. Noted time point: pretreatment peripheral blood. The specimen comprised PBMCs, sampled around atezolizumab (anti-PD-L1) treatment. The receptors shown here come from a woman aged 60-75 years with urothelial cancer.

This clone has a single count. V is TRBV4-3 and J is TRBJ2-7; 8 positions agree with TRBD1. This CDR3 has 14 residues. Trimming cost V 3 bases and J 4 bases; bases outside gene matches: 5. Germline V lookup: CDR1 LGHNA, CDR2 YSLEER. CDR3 nucleotide sequence: TGCGCCAGCAGCCACGCACAGGGGGTATACGAGCAGTACTTC. This encodes CASSHAQGVYEQYF.

The J gene is TRBJ1-5, the V gene TRBV4-1; TRBD1 is a possible D gene (6 bases). CDR3 size: 16 residues. Trimming stripped 4 bases from V and 0 bases from J, with 13 bases between. The germline V gene has CDR1 MGHRA and CDR2 YSYEKL. Written as DNA, the CDR3 is TGCGCCAGCAGCCCAGGTCCCAGGGGTAGCAATCAGCCCCAGCATTTT. As protein: CASSPGPRGSNQPQHF.

V and J are TRBV7-2 and TRBJ2-2; D is ambiguous. Germline assignment: CDR1 SGHTA and CDR2 FQGNSA. V lost 5 bases to trimming and J lost 4 bases, with 14 bases between them. The CDR3 totals 15 residues. The CDR3 sequence: CASSSRPTGTGELFF. The CDR3 region has the DNA TGTGCCAGCAGCAGCCGCCCTACCGGCACCGGGGAGCTGTTTTTT.

The J gene is TRBJ2-1, the V gene TRBV2, with a possible D match to TRBD1 (5 bases). CDR1 SNHLY and CDR2 FYNNEI come from the germline V gene. The germline V and J ends were trimmed by 4 bases and 3 bases, with 16 bases remaining between them. The length of the CDR3 is 16 residues. The CDR3 nucleotides read TGTGCCAGCAGTGGCCAAGGGCAGGGTTTCTACAATGAGCAGTTCTTC. The encoded protein is CASSGQGQGFYNEQFF.

This sequence joins TRBV7-9 and TRBJ2-1, with D possibly matching TRBD2 (6 bases). This CDR3 comprises 14 residues. Trimming stripped 5 bases from V and 8 bases from J, with 16 bases between. In germline, CDR1 is SEHNR, CDR2 FQNEAQ (reference sequence). The CDR3 DNA follows: TGTGCCAGCAGCCCCCGTATCAGGGAGGATGAGCAGTTCTTC. It specifies CASSPRIREDEQFF.

The rearrangement links TRBV11-2 to TRBJ1-2; TRBD1 agrees at 8 bases. The CDR3 contains 16 residues. Losses at the gene ends were 0 bases for V and 7 bases for J; bases not matched to a gene: 10. The germline V gene has CDR1 SGHAT and CDR2 FQNNGV. The CDR3 sequence is CASSLDFGQGRSGYTF. The CDR3 nucleotides read TGTGCCAGCAGCTTAGATTTCGGACAGGGAAGATCTGGCTACACCTTC. The variable domain in full, with the rest retrieved from reference TRBV11-2 and TRBJ1-2, is EAGVAQSPRYKIIEKRQSVAFWCNPISGHATLYWYQQILGQGPKLLIQFQNNGVVDDSQLPKDRFSAERLKGVDSTLKIQPAKLEDSAVYLCASSLDFGQGRSGYTFGSGTRLTVV.

The chain couples TRBV4-1 to TRBJ2-7; D possibly corresponds to TRBD1 (5 bases). V lost 4 bases to trimming and J lost 6 bases, with 13 bases between them. Germline CDR1 and CDR2: MGHRA and YSYEKL. The CDR3 contains 13 residues. Here the CDR3 DNA reads TGCGCCAGCAGCCCCTTGGCAGGGCTCGAGCAGTACTTC. Amino acid sequence: CASSPLAGLEQYF.

The rearrangement links TRBV6-5 to TRBJ2-5; a possible D gene is TRBD2 (5 bases). This CDR3 is 11 amino acids long. Germline CDR1 is MNHEY and CDR2 is SVGAGI. V gave up 8 bases and J gave up 5 bases, with 9 bases separating them. CDR3 amino acids: CASRSGETQYF. The CDR3 DNA reads as TGTGCCAGCCGCTCGGGGGAGACCCAGTACTTC.

Concerning this clone itself: A read error may account for a junction end that differs from germline. This chain uses TRBV2 with TRBJ1-2; the D is unclear. CDR3 length: 16 amino acids. Germline-derived CDR1 and CDR2 are SNHLY and FYNNEI. This CDR3 is CASREVAGGLGRGYTF. In DNA form, the CDR3 reads TGTGCCAGCAGAGAAGTAGCCGGAGGCTTAGGGAGGGGCTACACCTTC.

This chain links TRBV4-3 with TRBJ2-3, with D maybe TRBD2 (6 bases). Per germline, CDR1 LGHNA and CDR2 YSLEER. The CDR3 extends over 18 amino acids. V shed 2 bases and J shed 2 bases, with 20 bases lying between them. CDR3 sequence reads: CASSQRWDSRTYTDTQYF. DNA for the CDR3: TGCGCCAGCAGCCAAAGATGGGACTCCCGGACTTACACAGATACGCAGTATTTT.

The J gene is TRBJ2-3, the V gene TRBV9; D ambiguous. This CDR3 has 15 residues. Trimming left V 0 bases short and J 0 bases short, with 8 bases between. CDR1 and CDR2 from the germline V gene are SGDLS and YYNGEE. This CDR3 reads CASSVEAASTDTQYF. The CDR3 DNA follows: TGTGCCAGCAGCGTAGAGGCGGCTAGCACAGATACGCAGTATTTT.

The chain has TRBV10-3 and TRBJ1-2; D might be TRBD1 (6 bases). This CDR3 is 15 amino acids long. The V gene's germline CDR1 is ENHRY and CDR2 SYGVKD. Trimming pared 10 bases from V and 4 bases from J, leaving 22 bases between. The CDR3 protein is CANASLSRGAYGYTF. CDR3 in DNA: TGTGCCAACGCTTCTCTTTCCAGGGGAGCCTATGGCTACACCTTC.

V usage is TRBV6-4 and J usage is TRBJ2-1, with TRBD2 matching 9 bases. Germline CDR1 and CDR2: MRHNA and SNTAGT. After removal of 5 bases from V and 5 bases from J, the junction contained 4 bases not matched to a gene. The CDR3 consists of 14 residues. The CDR3 sequence is CASSFSGSHNEQFF. The CDR3 DNA reads as TGTGCCAGCAGTTTTAGCGGGAGCCACAATGAGCAGTTCTTC.

This clone was seen just once. The chain carries TRBV5-6 and TRBJ2-7, with TRBD2 as a possible D gene (7 bases). The CDR3 consists of 15 residues. V lost 4 bases, J lost 3 bases, and 17 bases lay in between. CDR1 and CDR2 (germline): SGHDT, YYEEEE. CDR3 bases: TGTGCCAGCAGCCCCGGGGGGCGGGGAGTCTACGAGCAGTACTTC. Translation gives CASSPGGRGVYEQYF.

V is TRBV9 and J is TRBJ1-1; TRBD1 agrees at 11 bases. V lost 1 base, J lost 6 bases, and 5 bases stayed unmatched. The CDR3 runs 15 residues. Germline-derived CDR1 and CDR2 are SGDLS and YYNGEE. The CDR3 coding sequence is TGTGCCAGCAGCGTAAGGGGGACAGGGGGTTCTGAAGCTTTCTTT. Protein sequence: CASSVRGTGGSEAFF. Full variable domain (rest looked up from reference TRBV9 and TRBJ1-1): DSGVTQTPKHLITATGQRVTLRCSPRSGDLSVYWYQQSLDQGLQFLIQYYNGEERAKGNILERFSAQQFPDLHSELNLSSLELGDSALYFCASSVRGTGGSEAFFGQGTRLTVV.

V gene TRBV5-4 combines with J gene TRBJ1-2; 8 bases agree with TRBD1. Germline trimming cut 3 bases from V and 5 bases from J; bases unmatched to any gene: 9. CDR3 length equals 15 residues. Germline CDR1 reads SGHNT; CDR2 reads YYREEE (reference sequence). The DNA for the CDR3 is TGTGCCAGCAGCTGGGATCGGACAGGGACATATGGCTACACCTTC. Translating gives CASSWDRTGTYGYTF.

CDR3 bases: TGTGCCACCAGCGGGAGCTCCTACAATGAGCAGTTCTTC. It is translated as CATSGSSYNEQFF. The chain recombines TRBV15 with TRBJ2-1, with a tentative D call TRBD2 (5 bases). Germline V gene data show CDR1 as LNHNV and CDR2 as YYDKDF (reference sequence). The CDR3 is made up of 13 amino acids. The germline V and J ends were trimmed by 5 bases and 0 bases, with 5 bases remaining between them.

The V gene is TRBV27, the J gene TRBJ1-5; D not resolved. Germline V gene lookup returns CDR1 MNHEY and CDR2 SMNVEV (reference sequence). The V end was cut by 8 bases, the J end by 0 bases, with 11 bases between. The CDR3 is 14 residues long. CDR3 amino acids: CASGWAASNQPQHF. CDR3 nucleotides: TGTGCCAGCGGGTGGGCAGCTAGCAATCAGCCCCAGCATTTT.

The chain employs TRBV18 and TRBJ2-7; 9 nucleotides match TRBD2. From germline, CDR1 is KGHSH and CDR2 LQKENI. V was clipped by 3 bases and J by 3 bases; unmatched bases: 15. This CDR3 is 18 amino acids long. The CDR3, as DNA: TGTGCCAGCTCACCGAGGGGGGCTAGCGGGGCCCAACTCTACGAGCAGTACTTC. This codes for CASSPRGASGAQLYEQYF.

This chain uses TRBV7-6 with TRBJ2-1, with D maybe TRBD2 (6 bases). The V end was cut by 5 bases, the J end by 1 base, with 21 bases between. The CDR3 length is 18 residues. Germline values: CDR1 SGHVS, CDR2 FNYEAQ. CDR3 region: CASSPNPRGATSYNEQFF. As DNA, the CDR3 is TGTGCCAGCAGCCCAAATCCCCGCGGGGCTACTTCCTACAATGAGCAGTTCTTC.

The chain recombines TRBV19 with TRBJ2-6, with D tentatively TRBD1 (7 bases). Germline CDR1 is LNHDA and CDR2 is SQIVND (reference sequence). The CDR3 is made up of 17 amino acids. The V end was cut by 10 bases, the J end by 4 bases, with 23 bases between. The CDR3 sequence is CATFGQVGGDGANVLTF. DNA of the CDR3: TGTGCCACTTTTGGACAGGTGGGGGGCGACGGGGCCAACGTCCTGACTTTC.

The rearrangement joins TRBV28 to TRBJ2-2; the D is unclear. The germline V gene encodes CDR1 MDHEN and CDR2 SYDVKM. V lost 5 bases, J lost 2 bases, and 3 bases lay in between. CDR3 length: 12 residues. The CDR3 nucleotides read TGTGCCAGCAGTCCAAACACCGGGGAGCTGTTTTTT. It encodes CASSPNTGELFF.

This clone was picked up many times. The chain has TRBV15 and TRBJ1-5, with D possibly being TRBD1 (6 bases). The CDR3 totals 13 residues. Germline-derived CDR1 and CDR2 are LNHNV and YYDKDF (reference sequence). V was clipped by 3 bases and J by 4 bases, with 7 bases between them. CDR3 loop: CATSSDRNQPQHF. The CDR3, as DNA: TGTGCCACCAGCAGTGACAGGAATCAGCCCCAGCATTTT.

The gene calls are TRBV5-1 and TRBJ2-7, with 8 bases identical to TRBD2. The junction had 8 bases not matched to a gene; V was cut back by 0 bases and J by 3 bases. Germline assignment: CDR1 SGHRS and CDR2 YFSETQ. The CDR3 is 16 amino acids. The DNA of the CDR3 is TGCGCCAGCAGCTTGGCAGCGGGGGAACAAAACTACGAGCAGTACTTC. Amino acid sequence: CASSLAAGEQNYEQYF.